The sequence of this T cell receptor (beta chain) was determined in a study of post-analysis software for immune sequencing data. Study overall: Recorded disease courses covered relapsing-remitting, secondary progressive and progressive-relapsing multiple sclerosis. Some patients had no subtype annotation.

Included in the TCR beta cDNA libraries were unique molecular identifiers. Each CDR3 protein is one row after TCRdb ran MiXCR on the PCR reads. Among hundreds of thousands of distinct CDR3 sequences, approximately 37% were seen once, and the ten largest hold around 8%. This CDR3 contains 14 residues. Germline CDR1 is SQVTM and CDR2 is ANQGSEA. The V and J ends lost 3 bases and 4 bases respectively, with 15 bases between them. This clonotype was found a few times. Its specificity is not known. Study-wide findings and caveats: Patients showed TRBV5-6, TRBV5-1 and TRBV20-1 among a handful of TRBV segments more frequent than in controls.

Input material: blood. This sequence was found in a girl aged 2-9 years with multiple sclerosis. The gene calls are TRBV29-1 and TRBJ2-5; D possibly corresponds to TRBD2 (6 bases). DNA of the CDR3: TGCAGCGTTGAGTCGAGGGGAGCGGGAGAGACCCAGTACTTC. The encoded protein is CSVESRGAGETQYF.